The source of this T cell receptor (beta chain) is a study of T-cell reconstitution after alpha-beta-depleted transplantation in children. Study-level points and caveats: There were reportedly several hundred expanded graft clones from which alpha-beta T cells came about two months after transplant. A year had passed since transplant, and T-cell counts and diversity by then came mostly from newly produced T cells. Elevated TCRbeta diversity at day 60 was traced, in some patients, to surviving recipient T cells and thymic progenitors.

Trimming removed 0 bases from V and 8 bases from J; junction bases left unmatched: 13. The CDR3 covers 16 residues. Germline CDR1 SGDLS, CDR2 YYNGEE. During its preparation, the TCRbeta library received unique molecular identifiers. One entry per CDR3 protein results from TCRdb running MiXCR on the PCR reads. The sample shows about 300,000 distinct CDR3 sequences, roughly 7.8% of them seen only once. This clonotype was seen at least ten times. Its target is unknown. This clonotype was obtained from a female patient between 2 and 15 years old who had a stem cell transplant for Fanconi anemia, so the T cells may come from the graft donor. The chain carries TRBV9 and TRBJ1-2; TRBD1 matches at 7 bases. The source was peripheral blood, collected 360 days after TCRalphabeta/CD19-depleted stem cell transplant. As DNA, the CDR3 is TGTGCCAGCAGCGTAGCTTCGGAGGGGGCGGGCCGGGGCTACACCTTC. This sequence encodes CASSVASEGAGRGYTF.